This TCR beta chain was recorded in a study of OX40 agonist ivuxolimab in advanced cancers. Autoimmune disease history or systemic immunosuppression led to patient exclusion. Points on this clone: Its target is not known.

V lost 3 bases to trimming and J lost 5 bases; unmatched junction nucleotides: 7. The CDR3 has 17 residues. Germline loops: CDR1 SEHNR, CDR2 FQNEAQ (reference sequence). Using immunoSEQ multiplex PCR, the repertoire was profiled, and TCRdb retains in-frame clones only, with some absent. The sample contains 14,000 or so clones, 77% of which appear only once. General study findings and limits: Partial responders at 0.1-3.0 mg/kg showed near-lowest clonal expansion.

This TCR derives from an adult with an advanced solid tumor such as melanoma, head and neck, liver or kidney cancer. The specimen was CD4+ or CD8+ T cells sorted from blood, collected in a trial of the OX40 agonist ivuxolimab. The V and J genes are TRBV7-9 and TRBJ2-2, with 12 nucleotides matching TRBD2. The CDR3 loop reads CASSLRRTSGDTGELFF. DNA for the CDR3: TGTGCCAGCAGCTTGCGTCGGACTAGCGGGGATACCGGGGAGCTGTTTTTT.